These 16 T cell receptor beta chains share one sample of origin, sequenced in a study of CD8 T cells in ankylosing spondylitis. Each CDR3 protein is one row after TCRdb ran MiXCR on the 5' RACE reads. The sample holds roughly 160,000 distinct CDR3 sequences, 9.8% seen once. Sequencing was done on a sample of blood, either unsorted or a sorted T cell fraction (not recorded which). These receptors were obtained from a female donor with ankylosing spondylitis or in good health (not recorded which).

This clonotype appeared a few times. V gene TRBV7-9 combines with J gene TRBJ2-2, with 14 nucleotides matching TRBD2. CDR3 length: 16 amino acids. Unmatched junction bases numbered 3, after V lost 5 bases and J lost 4 bases. Germline lookup yields CDR1 SEHNR and CDR2 FQNEAQ (reference sequence). As DNA, the CDR3 is TGTGCCAGCAGCCCCGGACTAGCGGGAGGCACCGGGGAGCTGTTTTTT. Its translation: CASSPGLAGGTGELFF.

The chain employs TRBV14 and TRBJ2-5, with D possibly TRBD2 on 5 matching bases. The germline V gene has CDR1 SGHDN and CDR2 FVKESK. This CDR3 is 18 amino acids long. V shed 0 bases and J shed 3 bases, with 20 bases lying between them. The DNA for the CDR3 is TGTGCCAGCAGCCAAGATGTGTGGGAGAGAGGGAAAGAAGAGACCCAGTACTTC. Translated, it gives CASSQDVWERGKEETQYF.

This clonotype showed up just a few times. The J gene is TRBJ2-1, the V gene TRBV4-3; 7 bases are shared with TRBD1. Germline lookup yields CDR1 LGHNA and CDR2 YSLEER. The CDR3 sequence is 18 residues long. V gave up 4 bases and J gave up 6 bases; unmatched junction bases: 18. CDR3 bases: TGCGCCAGCAGCCCGACCTTAGTGGGGACGACAGGGTTCAATGAGCAGTTCTTC. This translates into CASSPTLVGTTGFNEQFF.

This clonotype was counted between two and nine times. CDR3 bases: TGTGCCAGCAGTTACTCGATGGGCGGGAGCTACAATGAGCAGTTCTTC. Amino acid sequence: CASSYSMGGSYNEQFF. The chain uses TRBV6-5 and TRBJ2-1; 7 bases map to TRBD2. The CDR3 is 16 residues long. Trimming removed 0 bases from V and 3 bases from J; junction bases left unmatched: 5. Per germline, CDR1 MNHEY and CDR2 SVGAGI.

The table lists this clonotype with many counts. The genes are TRBV11-2 and TRBJ2-3; TRBD1 is a possible D gene (6 bases). V dropped 4 bases and J dropped 10 bases, with 12 bases sitting between them. Germline V gene sequence: CDR1 SGHAT, CDR2 FQNNGV. CDR3 size: 12 residues. The CDR3 region is CASSSGHPAQYF. DNA for the CDR3: TGTGCCAGCAGCTCGGGACACCCTGCGCAGTATTTT.

This sequence joins TRBV5-1 and TRBJ1-3; no clear D gene. The germline gives CDR1 SGHRS, CDR2 YFSETQ. V was cut by 3 bases and J by 3 bases, with 16 bases left in between. CDR3 length: 16 residues. The CDR3 DNA is TGCGCCAGCAGCTCCGTGGACGGAATTGTTGGAAACACCATATATTTT. Its translation is CASSSVDGIVGNTIYF.

About this clonotype itself: A read error may account for a junction end that differs from germline. In DNA, the CDR3 is TGTGCCTGCAGCCAAGAGCAGCTTCCTAATGAAAAACTGTTTTTT. It encodes CACSQEQLPNEKLFF. The chain employs TRBV3-1 and TRBJ1-4; D is unresolved. Per the germline V gene, CDR1 is LGHDT and CDR2 is YNNKEL (reference sequence). This CDR3 spans 15 amino acids.

The gene calls are TRBV19 and TRBJ2-1; possible D gene TRBD2, 5 bases. Germline-derived CDR1 and CDR2 are LNHDA and SQIVND (reference sequence). Trimming took off 5 bases at V and 8 bases at J, with 16 bases between the two ends. The CDR3 contains 14 residues. The CDR3 here is CASSARAWEHEQFF. CDR3 nucleotides: TGTGCCAGTAGTGCCCGGGCCTGGGAGCATGAGCAGTTCTTC.

This clonotype was observed a few times. The gene calls are TRBV28 and TRBJ1-4; tentative D call: TRBD1 (6 bases). Germline V gene lookup returns CDR1 MDHEN and CDR2 SYDVKM. V was shortened by 5 bases and J by 0 bases, with 10 bases between the two germline ends. This CDR3 has 15 amino acids. CDR3: CASSPRTATNEKLFF. Here the CDR3 DNA reads TGTGCCAGCAGTCCCAGGACAGCAACTAATGAAAAACTGTTTTTT.

This clonotype was picked up a small number of times. V gene TRBV14 combines with J gene TRBJ2-1, with 11 positions matching TRBD2. The CDR3 totals 16 residues. The germline V gene encodes CDR1 SGHDN and CDR2 FVKESK. With V trimmed by 7 bases and J by 4 bases, 9 bases remained unmatched. CDR3: CASTRLAGQGYNEQFF. The DNA of the CDR3 is TGTGCCAGCACCCGACTAGCGGGACAAGGGTACAATGAGCAGTTCTTC.

This clonotype was seen more than once but under ten times. The V gene is TRBV5-6, the J gene TRBJ2-3; D is unresolved. Trimming left V 3 bases short and J 1 base short, with 9 bases between. Per germline, CDR1 SGHDT and CDR2 YYEEEE. The CDR3 contains 14 residues. CDR3 sequence: CASSSPERTDTQYF. The CDR3 DNA is TGTGCCAGCAGCTCCCCAGAGCGCACAGATACGCAGTATTTT.

The gene calls are TRBV9 and TRBJ2-5, with 11 positions matching TRBD1. The germline CDR1 and CDR2 sequences are SGDLS and YYNGEE. Unmatched junction bases numbered 12, after V lost 3 bases and J lost 2 bases. The CDR3 contains 18 residues. CDR3 in amino acids: CASSGPGQGDIRQETQYF. CDR3 DNA: TGTGCCAGCAGCGGCCCGGGACAGGGGGACATCCGACAAGAGACCCAGTACTTC.

This clonotype was observed a handful of times. The chain uses TRBV7-2 and TRBJ2-2; D gene ambiguous. The germline CDR1 and CDR2 sequences are SGHTA and FQGNSA. V lost 5 bases and J 5 bases, leaving 9 bases between the germline ends. The CDR3 consists of 13 residues. The CDR3 spells CASSPYGTGELFF. The CDR3 DNA reads as TGTGCCAGCAGCCCCTATGGGACCGGGGAGCTGTTTTTT.

V and J are TRBV7-9 and TRBJ2-1, with TRBD2 identical over 10 bases. Germline V gives CDR1 SEHNR, CDR2 FQNEAQ (reference sequence). J lost 7 bases, V lost 5 bases, and 14 bases had no gene match. The CDR3 is 17 residues long. The CDR3 spells CASSPSALAGALNEQFF. The CDR3 nucleotides are TGTGCCAGCAGCCCTTCGGCCCTAGCGGGGGCCTTAAATGAGCAGTTCTTC.

This clonotype was seen just once. The chain joins TRBV7-9 to TRBJ2-5; 12 positions match TRBD2. The CDR3 contains 16 residues. V shed 4 bases and J 3 bases; nucleotides not matched to a gene: 6. Germline lookup yields CDR1 SEHNR and CDR2 FQNEAQ (reference sequence). The CDR3 DNA follows: TGTGCCAGCAGCTCCCTAGCGGGAGGGCCGGAAGAGACCCAGTACTTC. Translating it yields CASSSLAGGPEETQYF. Variable domain in full (rest from reference TRBV7-9 and TRBJ2-5): DTGVSQNPRHKITKRGQNVTFRCDPISEHNRLYWYRQTLGQGPEFLTYFQNEAQLEKSRLLSDRFSAERPKGSFSTLEIQRTEQGDSAMYLCASSSLAGGPEETQYFGPGTRLLVL.

The chain is built from TRBV15 and TRBJ1-5, with a possible D match to TRBD1 (5 bases). Germline V gene data show CDR1 as LNHNV and CDR2 as YYDKDF (reference sequence). This CDR3 has 14 residues. Trimming stripped 6 bases from V and 1 base from J, with 10 bases between. CDR3 region: CATRIRGSNQPQHF. DNA for the CDR3: TGTGCCACCAGGATCCGGGGGAGCAATCAGCCCCAGCATTTT.